This T cell receptor (beta chain) was identified in a study of shared clonotypes between healthy human individuals (dated by TCRdb to about 2020). Regarding the study in general: The cohort included a few men and a couple of women between 18 and 49 years of age. Different laboratories and diverse techniques were used to prepare libraries and sequence TCR repertoires, to increase sequencing depth and limit assay-specific biases. For each donor, CD4 naive and CD4 memory were each run on three plates, CD8 naive on two plates, and CD8 memory on one plate. The study deeply sequenced blood TCR repertoires of five healthy adults to estimate repertoire size and the extent of clonotype sharing between individuals. Between about 0.85 and 9.5 billion PBMCs per donor were obtained by leukapheresis.

Using the deep immunoSEQ assay, multiplex PCR amplified TCR CDR3 regions from genomic DNA. Extracted genomic DNA from each cell subset was distributed evenly across all wells of several immunoSEQ 96-well plates, and each plate was treated as a replicate. For sorted subsets, 150 to 250 ng of genomic DNA, equivalent to some 30,000 T cell genomes, went into each replicate PCR. Purified libraries were measured with a Qubit 3.0 fluorometer, size-checked on a Bioanalyzer 2100, and measured again with the KAPA Library Quantification kit. Every immunoSEQ 96-well plate was sequenced on a separate single-read 150-cycle Illumina NextSeq 550 flow cell. As for the authors' bioinformatics: Because only junctional sequences without quality scores were contained in the immunoSEQ output, filtering matching that applied to full-length reads could not be performed. To assign V/J genes and CDR3, sequences were annotated using PyIR, a Python wrapper for IgBLAST v1.9, with IMGT germline references. Any read was removed if the V/J assignment was weak (E-value above 1e-6), the CDR3 was missing, or the read contained stop codons, out-of-frame junctions, or ambiguous translated residues. A V3J clonotype was defined by an identical inferred V gene, J gene, and CDR3 amino acid sequence. To compute the percentage overlap between repertoires, the number of shared unique clonotypes was divided by the size of the smaller repertoire. Three approaches were used to assess repertoire richness: RTK rarefaction, the Chao1 estimator, and Recon v2.1 estimates of unobserved clonotypes. For all TCRbeta clonotypes obtained by the gDNA method from a handful of donors, generation probabilities were computed with OLGA. TCRdb re-hosts the immuneACCESS table, in-frame sequences only. Its copies lack some clones; in the studies checked, an unresolved V gene accounts for under half of them, and the cause for the rest is not known. That table furnishes V, J and clone size, whereas the DNA furnished D and trimming. The table for this sample lists about 980,000 clones; more than 75% of them were counted only once. Jointly, the top ten make up approximately 1.5% of the sample.

Points on this clone: It lacks a known antigen. No base-level quality is on record; no much larger clone is a single base apart. Other DNA sequences in this specimen translate into the identical CDR3.

Healthy HIV-negative adults with no recently reported acute infections or vaccinations were included as donors. All donors were Caucasian adults living in Nashville, Tennessee, USA. CD4+ T cells were enriched by magnetic negative selection, after which naive cells were positively selected on CD45RA and the negative fraction was taken as the memory subset. Blood was obtained by leukapheresis, after which PBMCs were separated by Ficoll-Histopaque density gradient centrifugation and cryopreserved in liquid nitrogen vapor phase. Analytical flow cytometry was used to check the purity and quantity of every magnetically sorted T cell population. Genomic DNA was isolated from every sorted fraction and measured by UV absorbance on a Nanodrop 2000c. The research as a whole found: Pairwise subsampling led to the expectation that sequencing depth would affect the degree of clonotype sharing among donors. Compared with non-shared clonotypes, clonotypes shared by all four sorted-subset donors had higher generation probabilities. Incomplete sequencing was indicated by rarefaction of sorted-subset datasets, despite the large sequencing depth. Estimated clonotype richness was generally larger for naive than for memory subsets. Because the study included a small number of donors, the genetic and exposure-history diversity represented was limited. Sharing across a few donors was observed for around 5% of naive CD4, 3.5% of naive CD8, roughly 2.3% of memory CD4, and about 0.4% of memory CD8 clonotypes. Sampling was restricted to blood, and TCR repertoires in tissues likely differ from the TCR repertoires found in blood.

From the cysteine up to the phenylalanine, the CDR3 has a length of 15 residues. Kept here is only the CDR3 DNA, which spans 45 bases and is read in frame from base 1. Via the germline V gene (reference sequence), CDR1 is LNHDA and CDR2 SQIVND. Relative to germline, V is 6 bases shorter and J is 0 bases shorter, with 12 bases between their ends. This clonotype was obtained from a man between 18 and 29 years old in good health. The chain uses TRBV19 and TRBJ2-1; the D assignment is uncertain and may be TRBD1 or TRBD2, with 5 bases supporting each. Material for sequencing was memory CD4+ T cells sorted from blood. The meaning of the sample's cell subset or site label: CD45RA-negative fraction. The DNA sequence is TGTGCCAGTAGCACCTCAGGGAGCTCCTACAATGAGCAGTTCTTC. Its coded protein is CASSTSGSSYNEQFF.